Sequencing of this T cell receptor (beta chain) was carried out in a study of T cell changes during pregnancy in multiple sclerosis (dated by TCRdb to the late 2010s). About the investigation overall: The study examined how the T cell repertoire changed over the course of pregnancy in women with multiple sclerosis.

Receptor amplification or capture employed the immunoSEQ multiplex PCR assay. TCRdb stores this immuneACCESS table with in-frame sequences only. Part of the clones is absent; in the studies checked, under half of the shortfall reflects unresolved V genes, and no reason is known for the rest. The sample table lists 60,000 or so clones, about 91% of them with a count of one. Together, the top ten hold around 0.85% of the sample. V is cut back by 4 bases and J by 0 bases, with 10 bases in the junction unmatched. Including the terminal cysteine and phenylalanine, the CDR3 comprises 19 residues. The DNA shown is the 57-base CDR3, in frame from base 1. From a lookup of the germline V gene, CDR1 and CDR2 are SGDLS and YYNGEE. Of note for this clone: What antigen it recognizes has not been identified. Base qualities were left out, and no much larger clone turns up one base away.

The sequence was collected from a female donor with multiple sclerosis, enrolled in a pregnancy study. In this chain, TRBV9 is recombined with TRBJ2-1, and 13 junctional nucleotides match TRBD2. Sequenced material: peripheral blood, taken before pregnancy. The DNA sequence is as follows: TGTGCCAGCAGCACCCGACTAGCGGGGGGCGGGAGCTCCTACAATGAGCAGTTCTTC. Translated, this gives CASSTRLAGGGSSYNEQFF.